These 9 T cell receptor beta chains share one sample of origin, sequenced in a study of radiotherapy plus CTLA-4 blockade in lung cancer (dated by TCRdb to between 2018 and 2020). Library method: the immunoSEQ multiplex PCR assay. TCRdb provides this immuneACCESS table in a form limited to in-frame rearrangements. Some clones are lacking; in checked studies, under half of them reflect an unresolved V gene, and why the rest are absent is not known. Present in this sample are some 110,000 clones, just under 80% of which were seen just once. The ten largest clonotypes hold over 4% of the sample. The sample consisted of peripheral blood, taken from a patient treated with radiotherapy plus ipilimumab. Receptors originate from a human donor with non-small cell lung cancer who had a partial response to radiotherapy plus ipilimumab.

The V call is TRBV5-6, the J call TRBJ2-1; a weak D match, TRBD2 (6 bases). V dropped 2 bases and J dropped 5 bases, with 14 bases sitting between them. Germline lookup yields CDR1 SGHDT and CDR2 YYEEEE. CDR3 length equals 15 residues. CDR3 bases: TGTGCCAGCAGCTTATGGGGAGGCCTCCACAATGAGCAGTTCTTC. Encoded protein: CASSLWGGLHNEQFF.

The chain recombines TRBV6-1 with TRBJ1-5, with 9 bases identical to TRBD1. V gave up 4 bases and J gave up 4 bases; unmatched junction bases: 2. The CDR3 has 14 residues. Germline V gene lookup returns CDR1 MNHNS and CDR2 SASEGT. The CDR3 sequence: CASSVDRGNQPQHF. The CDR3 coding sequence is TGTGCCAGCAGTGTGGACAGGGGTAATCAGCCCCAGCATTTT.

The rearrangement uses TRBV6-5 and TRBJ2-7; 7 bases agree with TRBD1. With V trimmed by 6 bases and J by 4 bases, 3 bases remained unmatched. The V gene's germline CDR1 is MNHEY and CDR2 SVGAGI. CDR3 length: 12 amino acids. The CDR3 here is CASSRDSYEQYV. The CDR3 DNA reads as TGTGCCAGCAGCCGGGACAGTTACGAGCAGTACGTC.

This sequence joins TRBV30 and TRBJ1-2; no reliable D call. The CDR3 has 13 amino acids. V dropped 0 bases and J dropped 4 bases, with 9 bases sitting between them. Germline assignment: CDR1 GTSNPN and CDR2 SVGIG (reference sequence). The CDR3 protein is CAWSVEASYGYTF. The CDR3 DNA reads as TGTGCCTGGAGTGTTGAGGCGTCCTATGGCTACACCTTC.

With regard to this clone: Other DNA sequences in the sample encode the same CDR3. V is TRBV6-6 and J is TRBJ2-7, with TRBD1 identical over 9 bases. This CDR3 has 15 residues. Germline CDR1 and CDR2: MNHNY and SVGAGI (reference sequence). The V segment lost 6 bases and the J segment 4 bases; nucleotides outside the gene matches: 10. The CDR3 nucleotides read TGTGCCAGCAGCTACCTGGGACAGGGTTCATACGAGCAGTACTTC. It translates to CASSYLGQGSYEQYF.

The V gene is TRBV6-6, the J gene TRBJ1-5, with D possibly TRBD1 on 6 matching bases. V was cut by 6 bases and J by 9 bases, with 15 bases left in between. This CDR3 comprises 13 residues. Germline V gene sequence: CDR1 MNHNY, CDR2 SVGAGI (reference sequence). The CDR3 DNA reads TGTGCCAGCAGCCCACAGGGCGCGAGGCCCCAGCATTTT. Amino acids: CASSPQGARPQHF.

The rearrangement links TRBV11-2 to TRBJ2-5; 7 nucleotides agree with TRBD1. Germline V lookup: CDR1 SGHAT, CDR2 FQNNGV. The CDR3 contains 14 residues. V lost 3 bases to trimming and J lost 1 base; unmatched junction nucleotides: 2. The CDR3, as DNA: TGTGCCAGCAGCTTCGGGACAGTCCAAGAGACCCAGTACTTC. As protein: CASSFGTVQETQYF.

The chain employs TRBV4-2 and TRBJ2-2; 11 bases map to TRBD2. The junction had 12 bases not matched to a gene; V was cut back by 5 bases and J by 1 base. The V gene's germline CDR1 is LGHNA and CDR2 YNFKEQ. The CDR3 is 19 amino acids. Written as DNA, the CDR3 is TGTGCCAGCAGCTCCCAGGCGCTAGCGGGAGGAGGGAACACCGGGGAGCTGTTTTTT. Encoded protein: CASSSQALAGGGNTGELFF.

The chain uses TRBV2 and TRBJ1-2; 9 bases match TRBD1. The ends lost 8 bases at V and 7 bases at J; junction bases unmatched: 11. Per the germline V gene, CDR1 is SNHLY and CDR2 is FYNNEI. CDR3 length: 14 amino acids. CDR3 loop: CASEGDREFLGYTF. The CDR3 coding sequence is TGTGCCAGCGAAGGGGACAGGGAGTTCCTTGGCTACACCTTC.